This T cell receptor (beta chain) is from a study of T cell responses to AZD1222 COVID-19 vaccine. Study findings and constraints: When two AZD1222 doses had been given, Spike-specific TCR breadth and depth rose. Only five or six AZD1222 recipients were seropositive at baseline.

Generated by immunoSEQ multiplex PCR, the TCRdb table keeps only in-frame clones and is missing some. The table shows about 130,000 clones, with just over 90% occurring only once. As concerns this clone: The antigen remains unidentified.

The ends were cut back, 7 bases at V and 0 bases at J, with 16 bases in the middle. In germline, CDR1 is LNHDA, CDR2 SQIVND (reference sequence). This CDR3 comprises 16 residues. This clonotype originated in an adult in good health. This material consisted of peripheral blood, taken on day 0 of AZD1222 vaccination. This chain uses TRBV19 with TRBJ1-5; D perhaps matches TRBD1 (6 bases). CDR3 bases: TGTGCCAGTACCGACGGGGAGGGGGGTAGCAATCAGCCCCAGCATTTT. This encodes CASTDGEGGSNQPQHF.